This entry lists 5 T cell receptor beta chains sequenced from one sample in a study of CD8 T cells in Susac syndrome. Random hexamers primed reverse transcription of roughly 0.5 to 1 ug RNA. TCRdb reprocessed the immunoSEQ multiplex PCR reads via MiXCR and lists one record per CDR3 protein. The sample consists of 95,000 to 150,000 distinct CDR3 sequences, 94% of them appearing once. Material: CD4+ T cells from PBMCs. These receptors were obtained from a human donor in good health.

This clonotype has only a few counts. The chain carries TRBV5-1 and TRBJ2-5; 9 nucleotides align to TRBD1. J lost 5 bases, V lost 4 bases, and 9 bases had no gene match. This CDR3 comprises 15 residues. Germline CDR1 reads SGHRS; CDR2 reads YFSETQ. The DNA of the CDR3 is TGCGCCAGCAGCGCCATGGGACAGGGTGAGGAGACCCAGTACTTC. As protein: CASSAMGQGEETQYF.

The CDR3 region is CASSLGRTEETQYF. For the CDR3, the DNA is TGCGCCAGCAGCTTGGGTCGGACAGAAGAGACCCAGTACTTC. V usage is TRBV5-1 and J usage is TRBJ2-5, with D tentatively TRBD1 (6 bases). Germline lookup yields CDR1 SGHRS and CDR2 YFSETQ. Trimming removed 0 bases from V and 3 bases from J, with 9 bases in between. This CDR3 spans 14 amino acids.

The chain uses TRBV3-1 and TRBJ2-7, with 7 positions matching TRBD1. This CDR3 has 14 amino acids. V lost 2 bases to trimming and J lost 1 base; unmatched junction nucleotides: 2. Germline assignment: CDR1 LGHDT and CDR2 YNNKEL (reference sequence). The CDR3 nucleotides read TGTGCCAGCAGCCAACGGGACAGTTCCTACGAGCAGTACTTC. Protein: CASSQRDSSYEQYF.

This chain connects TRBV4-2 to TRBJ1-5, with no clear D. Germline loops: CDR1 LGHNA, CDR2 YNFKEQ. The CDR3 has 13 residues. V shed 3 bases and J shed 4 bases, with 7 bases lying between them. The CDR3 bases are TGTGCCAGCAGCCAGATGGGAAATCAGCCCCAGCATTTT. Its protein product is CASSQMGNQPQHF.

The V and J genes are TRBV20-1 and TRBJ2-6, with a weak D call TRBD2 (5 bases). The germline CDR1 and CDR2 sequences are DFQATT and SNEGSKA (reference sequence). The CDR3 has 15 residues. The ends were cut back, 6 bases at V and 2 bases at J, with 14 bases in the middle. CDR3 protein: CSALRGAAGANVLTF. As DNA, the CDR3 is TGCAGTGCGCTACGGGGAGCGGCTGGGGCCAACGTCCTGACTTTC.